This T cell receptor (beta chain) came from a study of response to subunit inactivated influenza vaccine. Broader study findings: The authors suggested that every seasonal influenza vaccination recruits few new T cells.

The germline V gene has CDR1 LGHDT and CDR2 YNNKEL (reference sequence). This CDR3 region has 15 residues. J gave up 8 bases and V 1 base, and 3 bases lay outside the gene matches. This clonotype has more than one count but fewer than ten. The antigen is unknown. TCRdb re-analysed the RT-PCR reads in MiXCR, keeping a single row per CDR3 protein. This sample has about 780,000 distinct CDR3 sequences, with approximately 17% found just once. The sample consisted of PBMCs from blood, taken about 5 days after vaccination. The sequence came from a man aged 50-59 years who received an inactivated influenza vaccine. The chain joins TRBV3-1 to TRBJ2-1; TRBD2 matches 12 bases. The CDR3 DNA follows: TGTGCCAGCAGCCAAGGGACTAGCGGGGTCGATGAGCAGTTCTTC. It is translated as CASSQGTSGVDEQFF.